The 28 T cell receptor beta chains listed next were all sequenced from one sample in a study of neurological immune-mediated disorders. Described time point: technical triplicate 3. Each CDR3 protein is one row after TCRdb ran MiXCR on the 5' RACE reads. This sample yields under 45,000 distinct CDR3 sequences, of which roughly 21% are seen a single time; approximately 4.2% belongs to the top ten. Input material: PBMCs. The receptors were gathered from a man aged 60-69 years with HTLV-1-associated myelopathy (HAM/TSP).

This clonotype was counted at least ten times. This chain uses TRBV19 with TRBJ1-2; a weak D match, TRBD1 (6 bases). The CDR3 is 14 residues long. With 10 bases removed from V and 7 bases from J, the gap between germline ends came to 22 bases. Germline values: CDR1 LNHDA, CDR2 SQIVND (reference sequence). The CDR3: CATSRGPGAIGYTF. In nucleotides, the CDR3 is TGTGCCACCTCAAGAGGTCCGGGGGCGATTGGCTACACCTTC.

The chain has TRBV5-1 and TRBJ1-1; unclear D gene. Germline-derived CDR1 and CDR2 are SGHRS and YFSETQ. This CDR3 is 14 amino acids long. V lost 5 bases, J lost 3 bases, and 14 bases lay in between. CDR3 residues: CASSYALSDTEAFF. DNA of the CDR3: TGCGCCAGCAGTTATGCCCTGTCGGACACTGAAGCTTTCTTT.

The rearrangement links TRBV28 to TRBJ2-3; tentatively, D is TRBD2 (6 bases). The CDR3 contains 17 residues. Trimming shortened V by 5 bases and J by 2 bases, and 20 bases separated the two germline ends. Germline V gene lookup returns CDR1 MDHEN and CDR2 SYDVKM. The CDR3 reads CASSAPYTLAATDTQYF. CDR3 DNA sequence: TGTGCCAGCAGTGCCCCCTACACTTTAGCGGCCACAGATACGCAGTATTTT.

This clonotype was seen only a few times. The J gene is TRBJ1-2, the V gene TRBV2; TRBD1 matches 9 bases. CDR3 size: 14 residues. Germline CDR1 SNHLY, CDR2 FYNNEI. Trimming at V came to 6 bases and at J to 8 bases, leaving 10 bases not matched to a gene. The CDR3 DNA is TGTGCCAGCAGAGTTACAGGGGGCGCAGGCGGCTACACCTTC. Its protein is CASRVTGGAGGYTF.

This clonotype was observed at least ten times. This chain uses TRBV7-8 with TRBJ1-2, with a tentative D call TRBD1 (6 bases). Trimming cost V 5 bases and J 3 bases, with 16 bases left between them. The CDR3 runs to 15 residues. Germline values: CDR1 SGHVS, CDR2 FQNEAQ. CDR3 sequence reads: CASSLVGGADYGYTF. In DNA, the CDR3 is TGTGCCAGCAGCCTCGTGGGGGGGGCGGACTATGGCTACACCTTC. Full variable domain (outside the CDR3, taken from reference TRBV7-8 and TRBJ1-2): GAGVSQSPRYKVAKRGQDVALRCDPISGHVSLFWYQQALGQGPEFLTYFQNEAQLDKSGLPSDRFFAERPEGSVSTLKIQRTQQEDSAVYLCASSLVGGADYGYTFGSGTRLTVV.

The table lists this clonotype with many counts. The chain recombines TRBV20-1 with TRBJ2-1; TRBD2 matches at 8 bases. The germline V gene has CDR1 DFQATT and CDR2 SNEGSKA (reference sequence). With V trimmed by 0 bases and J by 7 bases, 11 bases remained unmatched. This CDR3 contains 16 residues. CDR3 loop: CSARDSNSGTGNEQFF. CDR3 in DNA: TGCAGTGCTAGAGATAGCAATAGCGGGACGGGGAATGAGCAGTTCTTC.

In the case of this clonotype: A much larger clone is a single base away; this may be a read error. This CDR3 is missing its conserved last phenylalanine or tryptophan, likely due to a read error. The chain is built from TRBV12-3 or TRBV12-4 and TRBJ2-7; weak D call: TRBD2 (6 bases). The CDR3 totals 15 residues. Trimming took 3 bases from V and 3 from J, leaving 15 bases between them. The CDR3 sequence: CASSFGSAGGYEQYL. Here the CDR3 DNA reads TGTGCCAGCAGTTTCGGGAGTGCCGGTGGCTACGAGCAGTACTTA.

Written as DNA, the CDR3 is TGCAGTGCTGGGGGACTCGGCTACGAGCAGTACTTC. It translates to CSAGGLGYEQYF. The gene calls are TRBV20-1 and TRBJ2-7; D may be TRBD2 (6 bases). Germline V gene sequence: CDR1 DFQATT, CDR2 SNEGSKA (reference sequence). The germline V and J ends were trimmed by 5 bases and 3 bases, with 11 bases remaining between them. The CDR3 runs 12 residues.

This clonotype was recorded at least ten times. V is TRBV11-3 and J is TRBJ1-5; the D gene is possibly TRBD1 (5 bases). Trimming stripped 7 bases from V and 4 bases from J, with 14 bases between. This CDR3 comprises 14 residues. In germline, CDR1 is SGHNT, CDR2 YENEEA. This chain's CDR3 is CASTTEGENQPQHF. The CDR3 region has the DNA TGTGCCAGCACCACAGAAGGGGAAAATCAGCCCCAGCATTTT. Full variable domain (remainder filled in from reference TRBV11-3 and TRBJ1-5): EAGVVQSPRYKIIEKKQPVAFWCNPISGHNTLYWYLQNLGQGPELLIRYENEEAVDDSQLPKDRFSAERLKGVDSTLKIQPAELGDSAVYLCASTTEGENQPQHFGDGTRLSIL.

In its sample, this clonotype was seen many times. The rearrangement uses TRBV18 and TRBJ2-2; D call uncertain. Germline-derived CDR1 and CDR2 are KGHSH and LQKENI. This CDR3 has 14 residues. V lost 7 bases to trimming and J lost 1 base, with 10 bases between them. DNA of the CDR3: TGTGCCAGCTTCCCGGACGGGAACACCGGGGAGCTGTTTTTT. Protein product: CASFPDGNTGELFF.

The chain couples TRBV27 to TRBJ2-5, with 8 bases lining up with TRBD1. The CDR3 consists of 14 residues. Trimming at V came to 7 bases and at J to 2 bases, leaving 6 bases not matched to a gene. Looked up from germline, CDR1 is MNHEY and CDR2 is SMNVEV (reference sequence). The CDR3 loop is CASKGRGRQETQYF. The CDR3 DNA sequence: TGTGCCAGCAAAGGCAGGGGGCGTCAAGAGACCCAGTACTTC.

There are many counts of this clonotype. The chain has TRBV20-1 and TRBJ2-1; TRBD1 matches 9 bases. The CDR3 totals 15 residues. The germline V gene encodes CDR1 DFQATT and CDR2 SNEGSKA (reference sequence). After removal of 4 bases from V and 3 bases from J, the junction contained 7 bases not matched to a gene. CDR3 sequence (DNA): TGCAGTGCTACGACCGGGACAGGGAGCTACAATGAGCAGTTCTTC. The encoded protein is CSATTGTGSYNEQFF.

This clonotype was counted at least ten times. This rearrangement joins TRBV7-3 to TRBJ2-3; TRBD2 matches 9 bases. The CDR3 is 14 residues long. J lost 6 bases, V lost 4 bases, and 5 bases had no gene match. Germline CDR1 reads SGHTA; CDR2 reads FQGTGA. The CDR3 is CASSSGTSRDTQYF. For the CDR3, the DNA is TGTGCCAGCAGCTCCGGGACTAGCAGGGATACGCAGTATTTT.

This clonotype has ten or more counts. The chain uses TRBV5-1 and TRBJ2-2, with 8 bases lining up with TRBD1. Germline V gene sequence: CDR1 SGHRS, CDR2 YFSETQ. The CDR3 consists of 15 residues. V shed 3 bases, J shed 6 bases, and the junction held 7 bases outside the gene matches. The chain's CDR3 is CASSWGSGGSGELFF. The DNA of the CDR3 is TGCGCCAGCAGCTGGGGATCAGGGGGCTCCGGGGAGCTGTTTTTT.

This clonotype has at least ten counts. The chain couples TRBV3-1 to TRBJ2-1; 9 bases match TRBD2. The junction had 7 bases not matched to a gene; V was cut back by 4 bases and J by 3 bases. The germline V gene has CDR1 LGHDT and CDR2 YNNKEL (reference sequence). CDR3 length equals 16 residues. The CDR3 sequence is CASSPYAGGHYNEQFF. As DNA, the CDR3 is TGTGCCAGCAGCCCGTATGCGGGAGGGCACTACAATGAGCAGTTCTTC.

This clonotype has at least ten counts. At one boundary the junction diverges from the germline segment, which might be a read error. The rearrangement links TRBV20-1 to TRBJ1-1, with 7 positions matching TRBD1. Germline V gene data show CDR1 as DFQATT and CDR2 as SNEGSKA (reference sequence). This CDR3 spans 15 amino acids. DNA of the CDR3: TGCAGTGCGAGAGAGCCCGGGACAGAGAACACTGAAGCTTTCTTT. It is translated as CSAREPGTENTEAFF.

This clonotype was counted many times. The rearrangement joins TRBV7-3 to TRBJ2-2; TRBD1 agrees at 12 bases. The CDR3 is 17 residues long. Unmatched junction bases numbered 9, after V lost 5 bases and J lost 5 bases. The germline V gene has CDR1 SGHTA and CDR2 FQGTGA. CDR3 amino acids: CASSPGGQGAGTGELFF. CDR3 DNA sequence: TGTGCCAGCAGCCCCGGGGGACAGGGGGCCGGAACCGGGGAGCTGTTTTTT.

The V gene is TRBV9, the J gene TRBJ2-2, with a possible D match to TRBD2 (5 bases). Trimming took 2 bases from V and 5 from J, leaving 13 bases between them. The CDR3 length is 15 residues. Germline loops: CDR1 SGDLS, CDR2 YYNGEE. CDR3 nucleotide sequence: TGTGCCAGCAGCGTGGGTAGCGTTTTGACCGGGGAGCTGTTTTTT. It codes for CASSVGSVLTGELFF.

V gene TRBV19 combines with J gene TRBJ1-3; TRBD1 aligns across 9 bases. The length of the CDR3 is 15 residues. The V segment lost 7 bases and the J segment 0 bases; nucleotides outside the gene matches: 4. Germline lookup yields CDR1 LNHDA and CDR2 SQIVND (reference sequence). The CDR3 nucleotides read TGTGCCAGTAAACCGACAGGGGGCTCTGGAAACACCATATATTTT. Residues: CASKPTGGSGNTIYF.

This clonotype was recorded many times. The chain is built from TRBV10-3 and TRBJ2-5, with 8 bases lining up with TRBD2. The ends lost 10 bases at V and 5 bases at J; junction bases unmatched: 9. The CDR3 extends over 13 amino acids. Germline V lookup: CDR1 ENHRY, CDR2 SYGVKD. The CDR3 DNA sequence: TGTGCCACCGTAGCGGGGCTCCGGGAGACCCAGTACTTC. Protein: CATVAGLRETQYF.

This clonotype was seen ten or more times. DNA for the CDR3: TGCGCCAGCAGTTTCGAGACCGCTTACGAGCAGTACTTC. As protein: CASSFETAYEQYF. The chain joins TRBV5-1 to TRBJ2-7; D is uncertain. Per germline, CDR1 SGHRS and CDR2 YFSETQ. Trimming left V 5 bases short and J 4 bases short, with 13 bases between. The length of the CDR3 is 13 residues. The complete variable domain, with remaining parts taken from reference TRBV5-1 and TRBJ2-7, reads KAGVTQTPRYLIKTRGQQVTLSCSPISGHRSVSWYQQTPGQGLQFLFEYFSETQRNKGNFPGRFSGRQFSNSRSEMNVSTLELGDSALYLCASSFETAYEQYFGPGTRLTVT.

A remark on this clonotype: The junction departs from the called germline gene at one end, perhaps through a read error. V usage is TRBV4-3 and J usage is TRBJ2-5; D might be TRBD2 (6 bases). Germline CDR1 is LGHNA and CDR2 is YSLEER. The CDR3 has 13 amino acids. CDR3 coding DNA: TGCGCCACCAGCAGGCAGGGAGGAGAGACCCAGTACTTC. It is translated as CATSRQGGETQYF.

This clonotype was seen many times. The rearrangement joins TRBV29-1 to TRBJ1-1; D is unclear. The CDR3 is made up of 13 amino acids. Trimming shortened V by 2 bases and J by 6 bases, and 13 bases separated the two germline ends. Germline-derived CDR1 and CDR2 are SQVTM and ANQGSEA. CDR3 protein: CSVERSTRAEAFF. CDR3 nucleotide sequence: TGCAGCGTTGAACGTAGCACACGAGCTGAAGCTTTCTTT.

This clonotype has at least ten counts. The CDR3 spells CASSLVASGTGTDTQYF. The CDR3 DNA reads TGCGCCAGCAGCTTGGTGGCTAGCGGGACGGGCACAGATACGCAGTATTTT. This chain uses TRBV5-1 with TRBJ2-3, with 9 bases identical to TRBD2. The V segment lost 0 bases and the J segment 1 base; nucleotides outside the gene matches: 6. CDR1 SGHRS and CDR2 YFSETQ come from the germline V gene. There are 17 residues in the CDR3.

This rearrangement joins TRBV28 to TRBJ2-4; D uncertain. This CDR3 is 14 amino acids long. V gave up 2 bases and J gave up 10 bases, with 15 bases separating them. Per germline, CDR1 MDHEN and CDR2 SYDVKM. CDR3 protein: CASSLIVPAGIQYF. CDR3 nucleotide sequence: TGTGCCAGCAGTTTAATAGTTCCCGCTGGGATTCAGTACTTC.

This clonotype was observed at least ten times. This sequence joins TRBV20-1 and TRBJ1-1; D not certain. The ends were cut back, 6 bases at V and 10 bases at J, with 15 bases in the middle. CDR1 and CDR2 (germline): DFQATT, SNEGSKA (reference sequence). The CDR3 covers 11 residues. The CDR3 spells CSASPSHGAFF. In DNA, the CDR3 is TGCAGTGCCTCCCCCTCTCACGGAGCTTTCTTT.

This clonotype was recorded at least ten times. The chain links TRBV5-1 to TRBJ2-2; 7 nucleotides align to TRBD1. From germline, CDR1 is SGHRS and CDR2 YFSETQ. The CDR3 is 15 residues long. J gave up 6 bases and V 4 bases, and 9 bases lay outside the gene matches. CDR3 sequence: CASSRTDRVAGELFF. In DNA form, the CDR3 reads TGCGCCAGCAGCCGTACAGACAGGGTGGCCGGGGAGCTGTTTTTT.

At least ten counts were recorded for this clonotype. The chain couples TRBV28 to TRBJ2-6; a weak D match, TRBD2 (7 bases). Germline V lookup: CDR1 MDHEN, CDR2 SYDVKM. CDR3 size: 15 residues. The V end lost 11 bases, the J end lost 2 bases, and 16 bases lay between the germline ends. In DNA, the CDR3 is TGTGCCGTGGAGGGGGGGGGAGCTGGGGCCAACGTCCTGACTTTC. Residues: CAVEGGGAGANVLTF.